The T cell receptor (beta chain) described here comes from a study of T-cell memory formation after mild COVID-19. About the research overall: Across donors, TCR clusters were largely donor specific.

The V gene's germline CDR1 is DFQATT and CDR2 SNEGSKA (reference sequence). The length of the CDR3 is 13 residues. Using its own MiXCR run on the 5' RACE reads, TCRdb lists one record per CDR3 protein. The data contain hundreds of thousands of distinct CDR3 sequences, approximately 23% of them singletons. The source material was PBMCs or a T cell subset sorted from them (not recorded which). This chain uses TRBV20-1 with TRBJ2-5, with D possibly called TRBD1 or TRBD2 (9 bases each). This receptor was taken from an adult woman who had mild COVID-19 (a few samples of this study predate the infection). Cell type and time point are not known. The CDR3 DNA follows: TGCGGGACAGGGACTAGCCGATGGGAGACCCAGTACTTC. Translating gives CGTGTSRWETQYF.